A single sample is the source of the 21 T cell receptor beta chains below, sequenced in a study of neurological immune-mediated disorders. In TCRdb, the 5' RACE reads were re-called with MiXCR into one record per CDR3 protein. Of some 50,000 distinct CDR3 sequences listed, 10% to 15% are singletons. Sample time point: longitudinal time-point 2. The sequencing sample was made of PBMCs. These receptors all come from a male donor with HTLV-1-associated myelopathy (HAM/TSP).

This clonotype was picked up many times. The DNA for the CDR3 is TGCAGTGCTAGAGGGAGAGGGTGGGGCAATCAGCCCCAGCATTTT. It specifies CSARGRGWGNQPQHF. The V call is TRBV20-1, the J call TRBJ1-5; D is uncertain. The CDR3 runs 15 residues. Germline assignment: CDR1 DFQATT and CDR2 SNEGSKA (reference sequence). V was cut by 1 base and J by 2 bases, with 12 bases left in between.

This clonotype was counted at least ten times. The chain carries TRBV12-3 or TRBV12-4 and TRBJ2-7; D is unclear. V was clipped by 5 bases and J by 0 bases, with 11 bases between them. This CDR3 is 14 amino acids long. CDR3 protein: CASSPRADSYEQYF. Here the CDR3 DNA reads TGTGCCAGCAGTCCACGGGCGGACTCCTACGAGCAGTACTTC.

The chain uses TRBV5-6 and TRBJ2-2, with a weak D call TRBD1 (5 bases). Germline V lookup: CDR1 SGHDT, CDR2 YYEEEE. Trimming shortened V by 1 base and J by 4 bases, and 11 bases separated the two germline ends. The CDR3 runs 15 residues. The CDR3 nucleotides read TGTGCCAGCAGCTTGCGGATAGGGGCCACCGGGGAGCTGTTTTTT. Amino acid sequence: CASSLRIGATGELFF.

In this sample, this clonotype turned up many times. The chain couples TRBV5-6 to TRBJ2-5; 11 nucleotides match TRBD2. Unmatched junction bases numbered 7, after V lost 4 bases and J lost 5 bases. Germline V gives CDR1 SGHDT, CDR2 YYEEEE. This CDR3 region has 15 residues. This chain's CDR3 is CASSPRLAGPETQYF. The CDR3 coding sequence is TGTGCCAGCAGCCCGAGACTAGCGGGGCCGGAGACCCAGTACTTC.

Many counts were recorded for this clonotype. This chain uses TRBV5-5 with TRBJ2-2; D possibly matches TRBD1 or TRBD2 (5 bases each). Germline V gene sequence: CDR1 SGHKS, CDR2 YYEKEE (reference sequence). The length of the CDR3 is 16 residues. V was shortened by 0 bases and J by 1 base, with 10 bases between the two germline ends. The CDR3 here is CASSLVGGKNTGELFF. In nucleotides, the CDR3 is TGTGCCAGCAGCTTGGTTGGGGGAAAGAACACCGGGGAGCTGTTTTTT.

This clonotype was recorded at least ten times. This chain joins TRBV3-1 and TRBJ1-6, with 9 bases that match TRBD1. The trim removed 4 bases at V and 12 bases at J, leaving 13 bases unmatched. The CDR3 spans 16 residues. Germline CDR1 and CDR2: LGHDT and YNNKEL (reference sequence). The CDR3 loop reads CASSRASDRGLKPLHF. CDR3 DNA sequence: TGTGCCAGCAGCCGAGCCTCGGACAGGGGCCTCAAACCCCTCCACTTT.

V usage is TRBV6-5 and J usage is TRBJ1-4; D is unresolved. V was pared by 5 bases and J by 8 bases, with 9 bases between. The CDR3 totals 12 residues. Germline V gives CDR1 MNHEY, CDR2 SVGAGI. The CDR3 DNA reads as TGTGCCAGCAGTCTGACTGGCGAAAAACTGTTTTTT. As protein: CASSLTGEKLFF.

This clonotype was seen repeatedly, ten times or more. The chain employs TRBV5-1 and TRBJ2-3, with 7 positions matching TRBD2. Germline loops: CDR1 SGHRS, CDR2 YFSETQ. This CDR3 is built from 14 residues. The junction had 6 bases not matched to a gene; V was cut back by 4 bases and J by 4 bases. The CDR3: CASSTGLGADTQYF. The CDR3 DNA follows: TGCGCCAGCAGCACAGGACTAGGGGCAGATACGCAGTATTTT.

At least ten counts were recorded for this clonotype. This chain links TRBV7-8 with TRBJ2-7; D possibly corresponds to TRBD1 (6 bases). The germline CDR1 and CDR2 sequences are SGHVS and FQNEAQ. The CDR3 has 14 amino acids. Trimming removed 7 bases at V and 3 bases at J, with 16 bases between. The CDR3 DNA sequence: TGTGCCAGCACTAGAACGGACAGATTCTACGAGCAGTACTTC. Protein sequence: CASTRTDRFYEQYF.

The rearrangement uses TRBV28 and TRBJ1-4; the D gene is possibly TRBD1 (5 bases). The CDR3 is 11 residues long. The germline V gene has CDR1 MDHEN and CDR2 SYDVKM. V was trimmed by 3 bases and J by 13 bases, leaving 9 bases between them. Here the CDR3 DNA reads TGTGCCAGCAGTTTTAAGCAGGGACTGTTTTTT. Translated: CASSFKQGLFF.

This clonotype was seen at least ten times. The chain joins TRBV28 to TRBJ2-7; 10 bases are shared with TRBD1. Trimming took 5 bases from V and 5 from J; bases not matched to a gene: 9. Per the germline V gene, CDR1 is MDHEN and CDR2 is SYDVKM. CDR3 length equals 15 residues. CDR3 amino acids: CASSPHWDRGHEQYF. CDR3 DNA sequence: TGTGCCAGCAGTCCCCACTGGGACAGGGGCCACGAGCAGTACTTC.

This clonotype was found many times. J is TRBJ2-2 and V is TRBV5-1; D is undetermined. The CDR3 runs 14 residues. The V gene lost 0 bases and the J gene lost 4 bases, with 7 bases spanning the gap. CDR1 SGHRS and CDR2 YFSETQ come from the germline V gene. The CDR3 coding sequence is TGCGCCAGCAGCTTGGAAGGAGCCACCGGGGAGCTGTTTTTT. It yields the protein CASSLEGATGELFF. Full variable domain (outside the CDR3, taken from reference TRBV5-1 and TRBJ2-2): KAGVTQTPRYLIKTRGQQVTLSCSPISGHRSVSWYQQTPGQGLQFLFEYFSETQRNKGNFPGRFSGRQFSNSRSEMNVSTLELGDSALYLCASSLEGATGELFFGEGSRLTVL.

There are many counts of this clonotype. The rearrangement joins TRBV5-1 to TRBJ1-1; the D is unclear. The CDR3 sequence is 14 residues long. CDR1 is SGHRS, CDR2 YFSETQ, per germline. Trimming took off 2 bases at V and 1 base at J, with 9 bases between the two ends. CDR3 amino acids: CASSFIRTNTEAFF. The CDR3 region has the DNA TGCGCCAGCAGCTTTATTAGAACGAACACTGAAGCTTTCTTT.

This clonotype appeared a few times. The genes are TRBV9 and TRBJ2-3; D gene ambiguous. The germline V and J ends were trimmed by 5 bases and 6 bases, with 16 bases remaining between them. The CDR3 runs to 14 residues. Germline V lookup: CDR1 SGDLS, CDR2 YYNGEE. DNA of the CDR3: TGTGCCAGCAGTGTACACCCCCCAAGCGATACGCAGTATTTT. This gives the protein CASSVHPPSDTQYF.

In this sample, this clonotype turned up many times. This chain links TRBV12-5 with TRBJ2-5; TRBD1 matches 7 bases. V lost 1 base and J lost 6; bases outside the gene matches: 2. The length of the CDR3 is 13 residues. CDR1 is LGHNT and CDR2 is FRNRAP in the germline V gene. The CDR3 DNA reads as TGTGCTAGTGGTTTGGACAGGGGAAAGACCCAGTACTTC. Translated: CASGLDRGKTQYF.

This clonotype was counted ten times or more. V usage is TRBV7-3 and J usage is TRBJ2-5; TRBD1 matches 7 bases. CDR3 length equals 14 residues. Trimming at V came to 3 bases and at J to 1 base, leaving 2 bases not matched to a gene. From germline, CDR1 is SGHTA and CDR2 FQGTGA. The CDR3 reads CASSLTGTQETQYF. The CDR3 nucleotides are TGTGCCAGCAGCTTGACAGGGACCCAAGAGACCCAGTACTTC. Using reference TRBV7-3 and TRBJ2-5 for the parts outside the CDR3, the full variable domain is GAGVSQTPSNKVTEKGKYVELRCDPISGHTALYWYRQSLGQGPEFLIYFQGTGAADDSGLPNDRFFAVRPEGSVSTLKIQRTERGDSAVYLCASSLTGTQETQYFGPGTRLLVL.

There are many counts of this clonotype. V and J are TRBV5-1 and TRBJ2-3, with D unclear. This CDR3 comprises 13 residues. Between the trimmed V and J ends, which lost 7 bases and 4 bases, there was a span of 13 bases. Looked up from germline, CDR1 is SGHRS and CDR2 is YFSETQ. CDR3 residues: CASGVSSPDTQYF. The CDR3 region has the DNA TGCGCCAGCGGCGTCAGTTCCCCAGATACGCAGTATTTT.

Ten or more counts support this clonotype. The chain has TRBV20-1 and TRBJ1-5; the match to TRBD1 covers 8 bases. Germline CDR1 DFQATT, CDR2 SNEGSKA (reference sequence). Germline trimming cut 3 bases from V and 0 bases from J; bases unmatched to any gene: 4. The CDR3 totals 15 residues. The CDR3 region is CSASAGGNSNQPQHF. In nucleotides, the CDR3 is TGCAGTGCTAGTGCAGGGGGCAATAGCAATCAGCCCCAGCATTTT.

Remarks on this clonotype: At one of its ends the junction is not consistent with the germline gene, which may arise from a read error. The chain uses TRBV5-1 and TRBJ2-7; TRBD2 might be the D (6 bases). The V gene's germline CDR1 is SGHRS and CDR2 YFSETQ. The CDR3 is made up of 14 amino acids. The CDR3, as DNA: TGCGCCAGCAGACTCGGGGTGGCGGGGAATGAGCTGTACTTC. Amino acid sequence: CASRLGVAGNELYF.

At least ten counts were recorded for this clonotype. The chain is built from TRBV5-6 and TRBJ1-5; D unresolved. This CDR3 contains 12 residues. Trimming shortened V by 0 bases and J by 5 bases, and 3 bases separated the two germline ends. The germline gives CDR1 SGHDT, CDR2 YYEEEE. The CDR3: CASSLVDQPQHF. The CDR3 region has the DNA TGTGCCAGCAGCTTGGTAGATCAGCCCCAGCATTTT.

This clonotype was seen repeatedly, ten times or more. The chain combines TRBV5-1 with TRBJ1-6; TRBD1 matches 11 bases. Germline assignment: CDR1 SGHRS and CDR2 YFSETQ. The V segment lost 2 bases and the J segment 15 bases; nucleotides outside the gene matches: 13. CDR3 length: 16 amino acids. The CDR3 region is CASSFTGQGAGQVLHF. The CDR3 DNA follows: TGCGCCAGCAGCTTCACAGGACAGGGGGCCGGTCAGGTCCTCCACTTT.